This T cell receptor (beta chain) came from a study of cytomegalovirus exposure and HLA in healthy donors. Overall study findings and caveats: Whilst most TCR sequences proved rare, a subset of public TCRs occurred across many donors. Altogether, 150 to 200 TCR beta chains were recorded as cytomegalovirus-associated. A later analysis found first-cohort TCR clusters tended to co-occur in the approximately 120 validation repertoires.

Separate from the roughly 610-subject first cohort, the approximately 120-subject validation cohort was the one that the donors belonged to. A word on this clone: What it binds is not known.

Germline CDR1 SEHNR, CDR2 FQNEAQ (reference sequence). Losses at the gene ends were 1 base for V and 7 bases for J; bases not matched to a gene: 9. The CDR3 covers 16 residues. The protocol was immunoSEQ multiplex PCR, while the TCRdb copy is restricted to in-frame clones and leaves out a portion. The sample holds about 220,000 clones; about 90% are singletons and the top ten take about 0.95%. Sequencing was done on a sample of PBMCs. The chain is built from TRBV7-9 and TRBJ1-4, with 7 bases identical to TRBD1. The clonotype originates from a woman under 30 in good health and CMV-seronegative. The CDR3 nucleotides read TGTGCCAGCAGCTTAGGCGCTAGACAGGGCGGTGAAAAACTGTTTTTT. Translating gives CASSLGARQGGEKLFF.